The 3 T cell receptor beta chains listed next were all sequenced from one sample in a study of post-analysis software for immune sequencing data. Study-wide points: The study found TRBV5-6, TRBV5-1 and TRBV20-1 among roughly 5 TRBV segments more frequent in patients than controls.

Antigen specificity for these receptors is unknown. The TCR beta cDNA libraries carried unique molecular identifiers. TCRdb used MiXCR to reprocess the PCR reads, holding one entry per CDR3 protein. The sample holds more than 450,000 distinct CDR3 sequences, about 40% seen once. The sequenced sample consisted of blood. Source of these receptors: a girl between 10 and 17 years old with multiple sclerosis.

The chain employs TRBV29-1 and TRBJ2-1; the match to TRBD1 covers 8 bases. CDR3 size: 14 residues. The ends lost 7 bases at V and 5 bases at J; junction bases unmatched: 10. Germline CDR1 is SQVTM and CDR2 is ANQGSEA. CDR3 residues: CSGIPGQVDNEQFF. As DNA, the CDR3 is TGCAGCGGGATCCCGGGACAGGTAGACAATGAGCAGTTCTTC.

V and J are TRBV29-1 and TRBJ1-2, with D maybe TRBD1 (5 bases). This CDR3 region has 16 residues. Trimming pared 4 bases from V and 2 bases from J, leaving 20 bases between. Per germline, CDR1 SQVTM and CDR2 ANQGSEA. The CDR3 nucleotides are TGCAGCGTTGTAGAGCCTTTGGGACGGAAAAACTATGGCTACACCTTC. It is translated as CSVVEPLGRKNYGYTF.

This rearrangement joins TRBV20-1 to TRBJ1-2; 10 bases line up with TRBD1. Germline lookup yields CDR1 DFQATT and CDR2 SNEGSKA (reference sequence). The CDR3 has 14 residues. After removal of 6 bases from V and 1 base from J, the junction contained 5 bases not matched to a gene. The CDR3 region has the DNA TGCAGTGCAAGACAGGGGGCGTTTAACTATGGCTACACCTTC. Its protein is CSARQGAFNYGYTF.